A single sample is the source of the 32 T cell receptor beta chains below, sequenced in a study of blood T cell repertoires in COVID-19. The method was immunoSEQ multiplex PCR; TCRdb's version includes in-frame clones alone and lacks a portion of them. The table has under 450,000 clones, about 91% seen once. Material for sequencing was peripheral blood. Receptors originate from a woman aged 40 to 50 with COVID-19, enrolled during active disease.

The CDR3 DNA reads TGTGCCACCCCCTATGGGACAGGGGACACCGGGGAGCTGTTTTTT. This codes for CATPYGTGDTGELFF. The V gene is TRBV6-5, the J gene TRBJ2-2, with 10 bases matching TRBD1. Trimming took 10 bases from V and 3 from J; bases not matched to a gene: 8. This CDR3 is built from 15 residues. In germline, CDR1 is MNHEY, CDR2 SVGAGI.

The chain combines TRBV6-4 with TRBJ2-1; 11 bases map to TRBD2. Germline CDR1 MRHNA, CDR2 SNTAGT. This CDR3 has 16 residues. V lost 0 bases, J lost 4 bases, and 2 bases stayed unmatched. CDR3 bases: TGTGCCAGCAGTGACTCCACTAGCGGGGGTTACAATGAGCAGTTCTTC. Translated, it gives CASSDSTSGGYNEQFF.

The CDR3 coding sequence is TGTGCCAGCAGTCGAAACAAGTACAATGAGCAGTTCTTC. This encodes CASSRNKYNEQFF. This sequence joins TRBV6-2 or TRBV6-3 and TRBJ2-1; no reliable D call. The CDR3 loop spans 13 amino acids. Germline-derived CDR1 and CDR2 are MNHEY and SVGEGT. V was trimmed by 5 bases and J by 4 bases, leaving 9 bases between them.

J is TRBJ2-3 and V is TRBV28, with 11 bases identical to TRBD2. J was trimmed by 5 bases and V by 6 bases; bases with no gene match: 10. The CDR3 is 16 residues long. The V gene's germline CDR1 is MDHEN and CDR2 SYDVKM. CDR3 residues: CASRTTSGGAQDTQYF. The CDR3 nucleotides read TGTGCCAGCAGGACCACTAGCGGGGGAGCACAAGATACGCAGTATTTT.

CDR3 loop: CASSQVVATYLSGYTF. The CDR3 region has the DNA TGCGCCAGCAGCCAAGTGGTTGCCACCTATCTCTCTGGCTACACCTTC. This chain links TRBV4-1 with TRBJ1-2; no definite D call. V was pared by 1 base and J by 7 bases, with 19 bases between. Germline V gene lookup returns CDR1 MGHRA and CDR2 YSYEKL. The CDR3 runs 16 residues.

This rearrangement joins TRBV30 to TRBJ1-4, with 11 positions matching TRBD1. The V segment lost 4 bases and the J segment 8 bases; nucleotides outside the gene matches: 6. The CDR3 runs 14 residues. CDR1 is GTSNPN, CDR2 SVGIG, per germline (reference sequence). As DNA, the CDR3 is TGTGCCTGGACCTCCGGGACAGGGGGGGAAAAACTGTTTTTT. This translates into CAWTSGTGGEKLFF.

The chain carries TRBV28 and TRBJ1-2, with 7 positions matching TRBD1. CDR1 MDHEN and CDR2 SYDVKM come from the germline V gene. The CDR3 contains 15 residues. V dropped 2 bases and J dropped 4; count of bases not matched to a gene: 7. The CDR3 spells CASSLGGQDGYGYTF. For the CDR3, the DNA is TGTGCCAGCAGTTTAGGCGGACAGGACGGCTATGGCTACACCTTC.

This clone was detected only a few times. The chain uses TRBV30 and TRBJ2-2; 7 bases match TRBD1. CDR3 length: 17 residues. After removal of 1 base from V and 4 bases from J, the junction contained 12 bases not matched to a gene. Germline lookup yields CDR1 GTSNPN and CDR2 SVGIG (reference sequence). CDR3 DNA: TGTGCCTGGAGTGACCGACCGGGACAGTCCTCCACCGGGGAGCTGTTTTTT. Its protein is CAWSDRPGQSSTGELFF.

This chain connects TRBV10-3 to TRBJ2-5; D is unclear. CDR3 length: 12 residues. Germline lookup yields CDR1 ENHRY and CDR2 SYGVKD. The germline V and J ends were trimmed by 5 bases and 1 base, with 5 bases remaining between them. The CDR3 here is CAISPVQETQYF. CDR3 coding DNA: TGTGCCATCAGTCCCGTCCAAGAGACCCAGTACTTC.

This chain links TRBV7-8 with TRBJ1-2; perhaps TRBD1 as D (6 bases). Germline V gives CDR1 SGHVS, CDR2 FQNEAQ. The V end was cut by 1 base, the J end by 2 bases, with 14 bases between. There are 16 residues in the CDR3. CDR3 sequence: CASSLDREYGNYGYTF. The CDR3 DNA reads TGTGCCAGCAGCTTAGACAGGGAATATGGGAACTATGGCTACACCTTC.

This chain joins TRBV28 and TRBJ2-5; 9 nucleotides agree with TRBD1. V was pared by 0 bases and J by 1 base, with 6 bases of the junction left unmatched. Germline-derived CDR1 and CDR2 are MDHEN and SYDVKM. This CDR3 comprises 17 residues. The CDR3 sequence is CASSLWGQGRAQETQYF. As DNA, the CDR3 is TGTGCCAGCAGTTTATGGGGACAGGGTAGGGCCCAAGAGACCCAGTACTTC.

The chain couples TRBV9 to TRBJ2-6; D call uncertain. CDR3 length equals 15 residues. The V end lost 0 bases, the J end lost 0 bases, and 4 bases lay between the germline ends. Germline assignment: CDR1 SGDLS and CDR2 YYNGEE. The CDR3 region has the DNA TGTGCCAGCAGCGTAGCCCTCTCTGGGGCCAACGTCCTGACTTTC. Encoded protein: CASSVALSGANVLTF.

The V and J genes are TRBV29-1 and TRBJ2-1, with TRBD2 matching over 11 bases. The CDR3 consists of 15 residues. The V gene's germline CDR1 is SQVTM and CDR2 ANQGSEA. V shed 3 bases and J 8 bases; nucleotides not matched to a gene: 9. CDR3 bases: TGCAGCGTTGACCAACTAGCGGGAGTAATGTATGAGCAGTTCTTC. Translating it yields CSVDQLAGVMYEQFF.

This chain's CDR3 is CASSVGAGRGQETQYF. The CDR3 region has the DNA TGTGCCAGCAGCGTAGGCGCGGGTAGGGGGCAGGAGACCCAGTACTTC. The genes are TRBV9 and TRBJ2-5; 7 nucleotides match TRBD1. The germline V gene encodes CDR1 SGDLS and CDR2 YYNGEE. The CDR3 has 16 amino acids. With V trimmed by 0 bases and J by 5 bases, 10 bases remained unmatched.

The chain combines TRBV7-9 with TRBJ2-5, with 8 positions matching TRBD1. This CDR3 is 13 amino acids long. Germline V gene data show CDR1 as SEHNR and CDR2 as FQNEAQ (reference sequence). V was clipped by 5 bases and J by 5 bases; unmatched bases: 4. The CDR3 DNA reads TGTGCCAGCAGCCCAGGGGGCCACGAGACCCAGTACTTC. Translation gives CASSPGGHETQYF.

This clone is a singleton in its sample. The chain uses TRBV10-3 and TRBJ2-2; D is perhaps TRBD2 (5 bases). The CDR3 covers 14 residues. The V gene's germline CDR1 is ENHRY and CDR2 SYGVKD. V lost 0 bases, J lost 3 bases, and 5 bases lay in between. CDR3 bases: TGTGCCATCAGTGAGTCGCGGGACACCGGGGAGCTGTTTTTT. It codes for CAISESRDTGELFF.

CDR3 nucleotides: TGCAGCGTTGTGGGAGGGGAAGAGACCCAGTACTTC. Its translation is CSVVGGEETQYF. The gene calls are TRBV29-1 and TRBJ2-5; 7 nucleotides align to TRBD2. The V segment lost 4 bases and the J segment 3 bases; nucleotides outside the gene matches: 2. The CDR3 extends over 12 amino acids. CDR1 is SQVTM and CDR2 is ANQGSEA in the germline V gene.

As regards this clone: Within the sample, other DNA sequences also encode this same CDR3. The V gene is TRBV30, the J gene TRBJ1-5; D perhaps matches TRBD1 (6 bases). This CDR3 is built from 14 residues. In germline, CDR1 is GTSNPN, CDR2 SVGIG (reference sequence). Between the trimmed V and J ends, which lost 1 base and 1 base, there was a span of 8 bases. In DNA, the CDR3 is TGTGCCTGGAGTGGGGGGGGCAGCAATCAGCCCCAGCATTTT. It yields the protein CAWSGGGSNQPQHF.

The chain recombines TRBV14 with TRBJ2-7; tentatively, D is TRBD1 (6 bases). From germline, CDR1 is SGHDN and CDR2 FVKESK. This CDR3 has 16 residues. The V end lost 2 bases, the J end lost 4 bases, and 18 bases lay between the germline ends. The CDR3 sequence is CASSQFRTGYDYEQYF. The CDR3 coding sequence is TGTGCCAGCAGCCAATTTCGAACAGGGTACGATTACGAGCAGTACTTC.

This rearrangement joins TRBV7-2 to TRBJ2-7; D uncertain. Trimming removed 1 base from V and 3 bases from J, with 13 bases in between. This CDR3 is 15 amino acids long. Germline V gives CDR1 SGHTA, CDR2 FQGNSA. In DNA, the CDR3 is TGTGCCAGCAGCTTAGGCGCGGAAAGGTACTACGAGCAGTACTTC. Its translation: CASSLGAERYYEQYF.

The V gene is TRBV28, the J gene TRBJ1-4; TRBD1 might be the D (5 bases). The V end was cut by 2 bases, the J end by 3 bases, with 13 bases between. Germline V lookup: CDR1 MDHEN, CDR2 SYDVKM. The CDR3 runs 16 residues. CDR3 nucleotides: TGTGCCAGCAGTTTACGAAATAAAGGGGCTAATGAAAAACTGTTTTTT. Amino acid sequence: CASSLRNKGANEKLFF.

The rearrangement links TRBV5-5 to TRBJ2-2, with TRBD2 matching over 11 bases. The V and J ends lost 6 bases and 6 bases, in that order; junction bases with no gene match: 7. This CDR3 has 15 amino acids. Germline V gives CDR1 SGHKS, CDR2 YYEKEE (reference sequence). Here the CDR3 reads CASTLTSGSAGELFF. As DNA, the CDR3 is TGTGCCAGCACGTTAACTAGCGGGAGTGCCGGGGAGCTGTTTTTT.

The chain combines TRBV30 with TRBJ1-3; D is unclear. Germline assignment: CDR1 GTSNPN and CDR2 SVGIG (reference sequence). V dropped 0 bases and J dropped 2 bases, with 11 bases sitting between them. This CDR3 has 15 amino acids. In DNA form, the CDR3 reads TGTGCCTGGAGTGTTGGCGGGTCGCCTGGAAACACCATATATTTT. Protein product: CAWSVGGSPGNTIYF.

Here the CDR3 DNA reads TGCGCCAGCAGCCAAACTGGGATCGGGGGGCGCAGTCAAGGCTACACCTTC. Protein sequence: CASSQTGIGGRSQGYTF. This chain joins TRBV5-1 and TRBJ1-2; D is perhaps TRBD1 (6 bases). Germline CDR1 SGHRS, CDR2 YFSETQ. Trimming pared 4 bases from V and 8 bases from J, leaving 27 bases between. CDR3 length: 17 residues.

This chain uses TRBV5-5 with TRBJ1-2; tentatively, D is TRBD1 (6 bases). Germline values: CDR1 SGHKS, CDR2 YYEKEE (reference sequence). V dropped 2 bases and J dropped 6 bases, with 14 bases sitting between them. The CDR3 has 14 residues. Here the CDR3 DNA reads TGTGCCAGCAGCTTCCCCGGGGGGGGCGATGGCTACACCTTC. It yields the protein CASSFPGGGDGYTF.

The chain carries TRBV3-1 (or the pseudogene TRBV3-2) and TRBJ1-2; the D gene is possibly TRBD1 (6 bases). Per germline, CDR1 LGHDT and CDR2 YNNKEL (reference sequence). CDR3 size: 15 residues. Trimming cost V 4 bases and J 4 bases, with 16 bases left between them. The CDR3 here is CASSPNAGAGYGYTF. CDR3 sequence (DNA): TGTGCCAGCAGCCCTAATGCGGGGGCTGGCTATGGCTACACCTTC.

As concerns this clone: Other DNA sequences within the sample encode an identical CDR3. V usage is TRBV27 and J usage is TRBJ2-5; 12 nucleotides match TRBD2. Germline loops: CDR1 MNHEY, CDR2 SMNVEV (reference sequence). V lost 0 bases to trimming and J lost 2 bases; unmatched junction nucleotides: 1. The CDR3 has 16 amino acids. The CDR3 loop reads CASSLSLAGGQETQYF. The CDR3 DNA is TGTGCCAGCAGTTTATCACTAGCGGGAGGACAAGAGACCCAGTACTTC.

This clone was observed a single time. The J gene is TRBJ2-1, the V gene TRBV5-1; 9 nucleotides match TRBD2. The germline V gene has CDR1 SGHRS and CDR2 YFSETQ. The J segment lost 10 bases and the V segment lost 2 bases, leaving 1 base of the junction unmatched. This CDR3 has 12 residues. The CDR3 region has the DNA TGCGCCAGCAGCTTTAGCGGGGGAGAGCAGTTCTTC. This sequence encodes CASSFSGGEQFF.

V gene TRBV5-1 combines with J gene TRBJ2-3; D might be TRBD1 (5 bases). This CDR3 region has 14 residues. V was pared by 6 bases and J by 2 bases, with 13 bases between. Germline V gene data show CDR1 as SGHRS and CDR2 as YFSETQ. CDR3 loop: CASTTMTDTDTQYF. DNA of the CDR3: TGCGCCAGCACCACAATGACAGACACAGATACGCAGTATTTT.

Details on this clone: Distinct nucleotide sequences in the sample also encode this CDR3. The chain combines TRBV9 with TRBJ1-1; D might be TRBD1 (5 bases). This CDR3 has 14 residues. Trimming left V 0 bases short and J 1 base short, with 7 bases between. Looked up from germline, CDR1 is SGDLS and CDR2 is YYNGEE. The DNA for the CDR3 is TGTGCCAGCAGCGTAGTTGGACAGAACACTGAAGCTTTCTTT. It translates to CASSVVGQNTEAFF.

The V and J genes are TRBV18 and TRBJ1-1; possible D gene TRBD1, 6 bases. Germline loops: CDR1 KGHSH, CDR2 LQKENI. The CDR3 contains 16 residues. Trimming removed 3 bases at V and 3 bases at J, with 17 bases between. Written as DNA, the CDR3 is TGTGCCAGCTCACCCGTACACAGGGCAGAGTACACTGAAGCTTTCTTT. Protein: CASSPVHRAEYTEAFF.

This chain links TRBV7-6 with TRBJ2-2; 7 bases align to TRBD1. Trimming cost V 4 bases and J 5 bases; bases outside gene matches: 7. CDR3 length equals 15 residues. Germline CDR1 is SGHVS and CDR2 is FNYEAQ. The CDR3 region has the DNA TGTGCCAGCAGCTACCGGACAGGCCTAACCGGGGAGCTGTTTTTT. Translation gives CASSYRTGLTGELFF. The full variable domain, its missing parts supplied by reference TRBV7-6 and TRBJ2-2, is GAGVSQSPRYKVTKRGQDVALRCDPISGHVSLYWYRQALGQGPEFLTYFNYEAQQDKSGLPNDRFSAERPEGSISTLTIQRTEQRDSAMYRCASSYRTGLTGELFFGEGSRLTVL.